This T cell receptor (beta chain) was obtained from a study of cytomegalovirus exposure and HLA in healthy donors. The primer mix had 60 Vbeta and 13 Jbeta primers. Clones were read by immunoSEQ multiplex PCR, and TCRdb kept only the in-frame ones, dropping some. Counted here are 95,000 to 150,000 clones, roughly 8.6% occurring once; the ten biggest clones make up 5.5% to 7.5%. Germline assignment: CDR1 MNHNS and CDR2 SASEGT. The V and J ends lost 5 bases and 1 base respectively, with 9 bases between them. This CDR3 is built from 14 residues. This TCR came from a woman between 40 and 50 years old in good health and CMV-seropositive. The genes are TRBV6-1 and TRBJ1-5; no clear D gene. The sequenced sample was PBMCs. As DNA, the CDR3 is TGTGCCAGCAGTTCGTCGGGGAGCAATCAGCCCCAGCATTTT. This sequence encodes CASSSSGSNQPQHF.